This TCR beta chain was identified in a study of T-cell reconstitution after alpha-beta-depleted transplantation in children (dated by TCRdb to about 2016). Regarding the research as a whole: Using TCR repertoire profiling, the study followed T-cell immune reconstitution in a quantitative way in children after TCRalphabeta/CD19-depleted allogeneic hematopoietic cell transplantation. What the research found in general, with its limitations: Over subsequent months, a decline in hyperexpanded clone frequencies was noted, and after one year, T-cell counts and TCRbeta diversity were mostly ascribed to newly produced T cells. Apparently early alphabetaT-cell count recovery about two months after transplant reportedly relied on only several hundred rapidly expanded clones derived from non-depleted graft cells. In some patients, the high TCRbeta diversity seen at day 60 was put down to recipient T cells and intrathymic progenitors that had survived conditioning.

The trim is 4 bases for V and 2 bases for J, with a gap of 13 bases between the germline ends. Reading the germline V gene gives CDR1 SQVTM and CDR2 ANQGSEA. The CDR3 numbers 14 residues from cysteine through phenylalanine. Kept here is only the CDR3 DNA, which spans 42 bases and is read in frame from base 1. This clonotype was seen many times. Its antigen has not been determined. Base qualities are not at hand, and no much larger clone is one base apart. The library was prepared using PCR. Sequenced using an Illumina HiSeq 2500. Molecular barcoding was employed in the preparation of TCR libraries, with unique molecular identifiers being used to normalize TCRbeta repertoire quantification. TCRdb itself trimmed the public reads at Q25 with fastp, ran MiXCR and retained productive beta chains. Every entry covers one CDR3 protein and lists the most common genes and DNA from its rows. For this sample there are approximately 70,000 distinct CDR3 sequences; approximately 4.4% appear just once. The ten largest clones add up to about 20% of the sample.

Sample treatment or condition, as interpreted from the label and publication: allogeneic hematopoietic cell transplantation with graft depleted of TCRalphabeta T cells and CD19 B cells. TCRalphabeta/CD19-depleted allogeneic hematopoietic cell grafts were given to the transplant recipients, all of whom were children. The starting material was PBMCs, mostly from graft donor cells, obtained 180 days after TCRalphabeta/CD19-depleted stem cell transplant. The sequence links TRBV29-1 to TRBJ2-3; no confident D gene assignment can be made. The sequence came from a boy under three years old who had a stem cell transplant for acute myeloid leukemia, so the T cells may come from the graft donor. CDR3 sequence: CSVAGHPYTDTQYF. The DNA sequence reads TGCAGCGTTGCCGGCCACCCCTACACAGATACGCAGTATTTT.